Sequencing of this TCR beta chain was carried out in a study of blood T cell repertoires in COVID-19 (dated by TCRdb to 2020 to 2021). Some background on the complete study: Collaborator samples came from the United States, Italy and Spain and covered acute and convalescent phases of COVID-19. The material from the prospective study consisted of cDNA or gDNA derived from T cells, B-cell-depleted T cells, or PBMCs. Deeply sampled blood TCRbeta repertoires from subjects exposed to, actively infected with, or recovered from COVID-19 were included in the dataset. The repertoires were made available in a free public database intended to serve as a resource for research on the immune response to SARS-CoV-2. Samples came from the ongoing ImmuneRACE study (first 160 participants) plus 1,254 subjects from 6 global collaborators. Sample metadata almost always included a de-identified subject ID, COVID-19 status, age in years and sex. HLA class I and class II types, where available, came from metadata supplied by the sample provider rather than from assay-based typing. Broad study findings and their caveats: Clinical and demographic metadata were provided uncurated, with the amount varying by source and participant.

Collaborating institutions collected whole blood in K2EDTA tubes following their own protocols. For TCRbeta analysis, collaborators shipped samples in one of three forms: frozen whole blood, isolated PBMCs, or DNA extracted from either of those sample types. TCRbeta CDR3 regions were amplified from genomic DNA by means of the immunoSEQ Assay, a bias-controlled multiplex PCR. The published analysis was carried out like this. The number of nucleated cells in each sample was estimated from the amplification of reference gene primers within the assay. To quantify the absolute abundance of each unique TCRbeta CDR3 rearrangement, sequence reads were collapsed and filtered. For each sample, productive Simpson clonality was calculated as the square root of Simpson's diversity index across productive rearrangements. The immuneACCESS repertoire file appears here via TCRdb, limited to in-frame rearrangements. These files lack a portion of the clones; in checked studies, under half of the deficit traces to unresolved V genes, and the cause of the others is not known. The V and J calls and clone size come from that table; D and trimming were worked out from the DNA. The table for this sample lists about 86,000 clones; about 90% of them were counted only once. In total, the top ten clones hold roughly 1.1% of the sample.

A note on this clone: The antigen this receptor binds is unknown. Qualities for individual bases were not recorded, and no much larger clone is one base off.

Trimming accounts for 3 bases at V and 9 bases at J, while the number of junction bases matched to no gene is 11. Via the germline V gene (reference sequence), CDR1 is SEHNR and CDR2 FQNEAQ. Counted from cysteine to phenylalanine, this CDR3 has 15 amino acids. Only the CDR3 portion is preserved as DNA: 45 bases, with reading frame beginning at the first base. The clonotype comes from a human donor in a cohort sampled during active COVID-19. Recombination linked TRBV7-9 to TRBJ2-1; TRBD1 matches 7 bases in the middle. Sequencing was done on a sample of peripheral blood. The sequence in DNA is TGTGCCAGCAGCTTGCTCCAAATAGGGGGCAGTGAGCAGTTCTTC. It translates as CASSLLQIGGSEQFF.